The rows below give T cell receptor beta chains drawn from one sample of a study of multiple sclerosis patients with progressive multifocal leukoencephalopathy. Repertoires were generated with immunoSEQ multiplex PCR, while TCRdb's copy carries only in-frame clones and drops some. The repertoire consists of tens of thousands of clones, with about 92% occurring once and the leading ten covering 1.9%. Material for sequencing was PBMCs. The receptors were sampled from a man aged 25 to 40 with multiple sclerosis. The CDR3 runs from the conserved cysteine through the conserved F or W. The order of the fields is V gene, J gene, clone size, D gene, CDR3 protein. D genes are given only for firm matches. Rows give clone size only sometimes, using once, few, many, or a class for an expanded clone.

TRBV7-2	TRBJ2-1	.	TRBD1	CASSSDRGFNEQFF
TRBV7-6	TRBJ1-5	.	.	CASSYNPDQPQHF
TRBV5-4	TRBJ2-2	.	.	CASSSVGVDTGELFF
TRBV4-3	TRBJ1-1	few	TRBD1	CASSKMTGSNTEAFF
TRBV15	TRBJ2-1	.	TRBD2	CATSRDGGPRLAGSYNEQFF
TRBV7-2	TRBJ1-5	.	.	CASSLGDTMQPQHF
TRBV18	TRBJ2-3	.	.	CASSPGTRATDTQYF
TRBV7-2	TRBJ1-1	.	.	CASTPGGCGNTEAFF
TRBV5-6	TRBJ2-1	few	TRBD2	CASSPPGLAGYGEQFF
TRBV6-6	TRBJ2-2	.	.	CAVPEGNTGELFF
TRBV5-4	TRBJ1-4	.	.	CASSRGLGEKLFF
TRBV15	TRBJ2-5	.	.	CATSIQPPGPRETQYF
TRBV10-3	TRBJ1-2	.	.	CAINDASYYGYTF
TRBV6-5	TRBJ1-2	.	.	CASSFGRQGYTF
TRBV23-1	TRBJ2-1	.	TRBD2	CASSQSPSCSGKGSYNEQFF
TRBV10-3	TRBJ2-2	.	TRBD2	CAISSLAGDTGELFF
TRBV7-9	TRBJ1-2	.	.	CASSLVPWEKISGYTF
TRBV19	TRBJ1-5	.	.	CASSIGVGEGLNQPQHF
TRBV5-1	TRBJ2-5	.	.	CASSWKGTTGGTQYF
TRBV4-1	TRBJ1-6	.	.	CASSRIPTGSSYNSPLHF
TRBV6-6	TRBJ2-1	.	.	CASSRTVNEQFF
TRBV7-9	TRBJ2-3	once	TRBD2	CASSFFPGGMIRSTDTQYF
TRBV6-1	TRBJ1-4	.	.	CASSLERKEKLFF
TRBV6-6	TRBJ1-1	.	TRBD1	CASSDRAWTEAFF
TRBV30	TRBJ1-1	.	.	CAWVQGPQVTFF
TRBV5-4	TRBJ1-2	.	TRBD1	CASSPKGQKVYGYTF
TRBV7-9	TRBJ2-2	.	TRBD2	CASSLRRERTGELFF
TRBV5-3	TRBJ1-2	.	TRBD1	CARSLPSTGNYGYTF
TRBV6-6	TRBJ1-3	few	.	CASSLQAPSTGNTIYF
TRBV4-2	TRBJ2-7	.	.	CASSGQGLYEQYF
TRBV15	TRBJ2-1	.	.	CATSRDLGGSGEQFF
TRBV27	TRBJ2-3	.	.	CASPPHPQGAPSTDTQYF
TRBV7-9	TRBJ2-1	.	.	CASSKGQGGNEQFF
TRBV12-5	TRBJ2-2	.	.	CASGLDRGGELFF
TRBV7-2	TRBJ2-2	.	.	CASSPPLAGELFF
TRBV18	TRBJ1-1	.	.	CASSPRGWGGPLNTEAFF
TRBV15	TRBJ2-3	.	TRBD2	CATSNSGSSDTQYF
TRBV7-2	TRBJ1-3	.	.	CASSLLGGQGTGNTIYF
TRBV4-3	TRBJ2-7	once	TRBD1	CASSHGQGDNEQYF
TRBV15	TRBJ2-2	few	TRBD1	CATSRGTGGGTGELFF
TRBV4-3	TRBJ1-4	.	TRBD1	CASSQALGGQGAIFEKLFF
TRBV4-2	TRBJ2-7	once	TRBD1	CASSQERTGSYEQYF
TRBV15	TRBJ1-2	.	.	CATSRDEGRNYTF
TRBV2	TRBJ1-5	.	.	CASWRAAKNSNQPQHF
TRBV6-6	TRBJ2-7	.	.	CASMGDYPYEQYF
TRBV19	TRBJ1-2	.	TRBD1	CASAREPGQVHGYTF